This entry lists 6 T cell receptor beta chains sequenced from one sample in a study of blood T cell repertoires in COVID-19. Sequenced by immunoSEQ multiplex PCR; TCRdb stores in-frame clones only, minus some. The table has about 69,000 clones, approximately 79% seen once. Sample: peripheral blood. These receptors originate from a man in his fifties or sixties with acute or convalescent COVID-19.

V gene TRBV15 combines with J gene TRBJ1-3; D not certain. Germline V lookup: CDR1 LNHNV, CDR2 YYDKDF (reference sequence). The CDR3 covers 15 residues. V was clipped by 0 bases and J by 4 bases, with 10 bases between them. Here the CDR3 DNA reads TGTGCCACCAGCAGAGAACGGGGATGGGGAAACACCATATATTTT. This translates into CATSRERGWGNTIYF.

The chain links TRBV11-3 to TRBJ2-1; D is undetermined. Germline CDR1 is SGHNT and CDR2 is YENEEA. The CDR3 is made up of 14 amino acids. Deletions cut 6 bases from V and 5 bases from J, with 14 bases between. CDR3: CASSYGLPHNEQFF. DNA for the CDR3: TGTGCCAGCAGTTACGGTTTACCGCACAATGAGCAGTTCTTC.

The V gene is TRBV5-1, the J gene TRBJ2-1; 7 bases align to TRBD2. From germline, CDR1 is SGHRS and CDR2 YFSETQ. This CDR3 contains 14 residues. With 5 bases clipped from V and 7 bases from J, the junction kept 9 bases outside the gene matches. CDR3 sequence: CASRLAYKGNEQFF. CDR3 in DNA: TGCGCCAGCAGACTAGCGTACAAAGGGAATGAGCAGTTCTTC.

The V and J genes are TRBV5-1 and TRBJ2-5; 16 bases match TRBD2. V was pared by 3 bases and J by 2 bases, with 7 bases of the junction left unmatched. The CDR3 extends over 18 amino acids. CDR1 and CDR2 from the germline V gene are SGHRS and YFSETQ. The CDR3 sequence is CASSSPGLAGGKQETQYF. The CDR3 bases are TGCGCCAGCAGCTCGCCGGGACTAGCGGGGGGGAAGCAAGAGACCCAGTACTTC.

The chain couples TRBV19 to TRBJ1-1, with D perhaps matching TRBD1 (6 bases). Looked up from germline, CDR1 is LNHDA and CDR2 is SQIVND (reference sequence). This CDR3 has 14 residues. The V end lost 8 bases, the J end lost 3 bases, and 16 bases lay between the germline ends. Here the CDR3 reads CASGKNRDHTEAFF. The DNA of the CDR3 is TGTGCCAGTGGAAAGAACAGGGATCACACTGAAGCTTTCTTT.

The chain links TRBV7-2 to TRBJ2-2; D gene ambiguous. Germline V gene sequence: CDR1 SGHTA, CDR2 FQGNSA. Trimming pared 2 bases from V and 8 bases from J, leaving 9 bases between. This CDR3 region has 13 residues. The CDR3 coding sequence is TGTGCCAGCAGCTTACGCGCTACTGGGGAGCTGTTTTTT. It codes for CASSLRATGELFF.